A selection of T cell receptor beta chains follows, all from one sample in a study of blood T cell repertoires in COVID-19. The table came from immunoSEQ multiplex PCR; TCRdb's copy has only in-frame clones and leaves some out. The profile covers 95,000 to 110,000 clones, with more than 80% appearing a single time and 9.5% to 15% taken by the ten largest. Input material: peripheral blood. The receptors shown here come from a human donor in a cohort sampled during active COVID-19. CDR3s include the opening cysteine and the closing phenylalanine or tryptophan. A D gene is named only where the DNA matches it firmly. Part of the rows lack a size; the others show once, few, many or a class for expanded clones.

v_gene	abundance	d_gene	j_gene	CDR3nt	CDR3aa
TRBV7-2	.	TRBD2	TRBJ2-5	TGTGCCAGCAGCAGCGGACTAGCGGGGGGTTGGGAAGAGACCCAGTACTTC	CASSSGLAGGWEETQYF
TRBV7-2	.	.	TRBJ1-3	TGTGCCAGCAGCCCCCAACACTCTGGAAACACCATATATTTT	CASSPQHSGNTIYF
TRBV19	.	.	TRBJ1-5	TGTGCCAGTAGCAGGGACACAAACCCCCCCAATCAGCCCCAGCATTTT	CASSRDTNPPNQPQHF
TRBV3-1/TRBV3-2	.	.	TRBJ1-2	TGTGCCAGCAGCCAACAGTCGAAAGGCTACACCTTC	CASSQQSKGYTF
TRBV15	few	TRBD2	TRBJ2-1	TGTGCCACCAGCCTCTCCCGGACTAGCGGGGGGGCCGGTTTTTCAAATGAGCAGTTCTTC	CATSLSRTSGGAGFSNEQFF
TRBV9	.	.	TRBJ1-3	TGTGCCAGCAGCGCCCGGAGGGGTTCTGGAAACACCATATATTTT	CASSARRGSGNTIYF
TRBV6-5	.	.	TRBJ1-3	TGTGCCAGCAGCCGTCCGACTGCTACTGGAAACACCATATATTTT	CASSRPTATGNTIYF
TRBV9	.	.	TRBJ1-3	TGTGCCAGCAGCGTAGCTAGCGTGACCATTGGAAACACCATATATTTT	CASSVASVTIGNTIYF
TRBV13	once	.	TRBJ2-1	TGTGCCAGCAGCTCACCCCGTGGGGAGCCCAATGAGCAGTTCTTC	CASSSPRGEPNEQFF
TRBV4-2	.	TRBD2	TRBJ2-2	TGTGCCAGCAGCCCGACTAGCGGGGGCCCCGACACCGGGGAGCTGTTTTTT	CASSPTSGGPDTGELFF
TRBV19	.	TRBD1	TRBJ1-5	TGTGCCAGTAGGGTACAGGGGCTCCCATATAGCAATCAGCCCCAGCATTTT	CASRVQGLPYSNQPQHF
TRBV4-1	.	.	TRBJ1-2	TGCGCCAGCAGCCCCCGCGGAATGAGCCCCTTCTATGGCTACACCTTC	CASSPRGMSPFYGYTF
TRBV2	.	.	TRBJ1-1	TGTGCCAGCAGTGACCCACGGGAACTCGACACTGAAGCTTTCTTT	CASSDPRELDTEAFF